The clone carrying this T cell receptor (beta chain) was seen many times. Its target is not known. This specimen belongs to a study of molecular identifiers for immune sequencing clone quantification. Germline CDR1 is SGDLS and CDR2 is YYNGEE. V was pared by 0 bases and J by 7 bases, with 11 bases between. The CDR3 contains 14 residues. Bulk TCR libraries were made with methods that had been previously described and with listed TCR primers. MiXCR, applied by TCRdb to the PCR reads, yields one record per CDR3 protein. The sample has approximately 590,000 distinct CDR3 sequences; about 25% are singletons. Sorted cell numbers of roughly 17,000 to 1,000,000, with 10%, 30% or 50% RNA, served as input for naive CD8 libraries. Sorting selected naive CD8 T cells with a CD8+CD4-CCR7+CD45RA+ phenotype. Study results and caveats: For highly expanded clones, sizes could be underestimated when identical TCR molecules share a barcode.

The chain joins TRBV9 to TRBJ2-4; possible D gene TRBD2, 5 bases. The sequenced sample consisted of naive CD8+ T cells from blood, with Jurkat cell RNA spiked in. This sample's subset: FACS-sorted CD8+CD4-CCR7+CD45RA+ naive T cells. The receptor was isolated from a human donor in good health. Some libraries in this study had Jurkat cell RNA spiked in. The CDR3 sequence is CASSVAAGGNIQYF. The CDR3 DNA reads TGTGCCAGCAGCGTAGCGGCTGGAGGTAACATTCAGTACTTC.